This T cell receptor beta chain was retrieved from a study of shared clonotypes between healthy human individuals. A word on this clone: Its antigen is as yet unknown.

As defined, naive CD8 cells were CD45RO-negative and positively selected for CCR7, with terminally differentiated effector memory CD45RA+ cells excluded. Study-level findings and limits: The sharing of around 5% of naive CD4 clonotypes was seen across several donors. Relative to clonotypes present in all four donors, those not shared had lower generation probabilities.

CDR1 MNHEY and CDR2 SMNVEV come from the germline V gene (reference sequence). This CDR3 region has 15 residues. V dropped 8 bases and J dropped 3; count of bases not matched to a gene: 8. Methods used by the authors: Filtering of immunoSEQ junctional sequences could not match full-length read filtering. Libraries were prepared by immunoSEQ multiplex PCR; TCRdb keeps only in-frame clonotypes and omits some of them. V and J calls and clone size come straight from that table; D and trimming were deduced from the DNA. The sample gives 800,000 or so clones, approximately 96% of which show up once; roughly 0.23% is in the top ten.

Sequences were obtained from naive CD8+ T cells sorted from blood. The chain combines TRBV27 with TRBJ2-1, with 9 bases that match TRBD2. The TCR originated in a man in his thirties or forties in good health. CDR3 DNA: TGTGCCAGCTGCGGAGGGCGGGAGGGCTACAATGAGCAGTTCTTC. The encoded protein is CASCGGREGYNEQFF.